This T cell receptor (beta chain) comes out of a study of T cells in Graves' hyperthyroidism and ophthalmopathy. General study findings and limits: Peripheral blood also featured most of the thyroid clonotypes expanded above 0.001.

TCR beta CDR3 regions were amplified from RNA. HTBI primers were used for first-round RT-PCR of the TCR CDR3. In TCRdb, the multiplex PCR reads were re-called with MiXCR into one record per CDR3 protein. The repertoire consists of about 290,000 distinct CDR3 sequences, with 10% to 15% occurring once and the leading ten covering roughly 8%. Germline V gene sequence: CDR1 SGHTA, CDR2 FQGNSA. The V end was cut by 5 bases, the J end by 7 bases, with 12 bases between. This CDR3 has 12 amino acids. Blood dates from first hyperthyroidism diagnosis, before any ophthalmopathy symptoms. This clonotype was picked up many times. The antigen remains unidentified.

Sequenced material: blood. The source is a woman aged 30 to 39 with Graves' hyperthyroidism that later progressed to Graves' ophthalmopathy. V and J are TRBV7-2 and TRBJ2-7, with D possibly being TRBD1 or TRBD2 (5 bases each). The CDR3 region has the DNA TGTGCCAGCAGCGGGAGTCGACAGGAGCAGTACTTC. Protein sequence: CASSGSRQEQYF.